The entry that follows covers one T cell receptor beta chain sequence. Its antigen is not yet known. No much larger clonotype is one base removed from it; base qualities were not supplied. The immunoSEQ Assay, a bias-controlled multiplex PCR, was used to amplify TCRbeta CDR3 regions from genomic DNA. As for the original processing: Within the assay, amplification of reference gene primers was used to estimate how many nucleated cells each sample contained. Sequence reads were collapsed and filtered to measure the absolute abundance of every unique TCRbeta CDR3 rearrangement. Productive Simpson clonality was computed per sample as the square root of Simpson's diversity index over productive rearrangements. TCRdb holds this immuneACCESS table with in-frame rearrangements only. Some clones are missing; in checked studies, unresolved V genes explain under half, and the rest has no known cause. V and J calls and clone size are those listed in that table; D and trimming were worked out from the DNA. The sample table shows about 200,000 clones, and around 80% are seen once. The leading ten clones occupy around 5.8% of the sample.

These data originate in a study of blood T cell repertoires in COVID-19 (dated by TCRdb to 2018 to 2021). Regarding the study in general: Samples covering the acute and convalescent phases of COVID-19 were provided by collaborators in the United States, Italy and Spain. The material from the prospective study consisted of cDNA or gDNA derived from T cells, B-cell-depleted T cells, or PBMCs. Subjects who had been exposed to COVID-19, were actively infected with it, or had recovered from it provided the deeply sampled blood TCRbeta repertoires that made up the dataset. The repertoires were made available in a free public database intended to serve as a resource for research on the immune response to SARS-CoV-2. Samples were obtained from the ongoing ImmuneRACE study (first 160 participants) and from some 1,300 subjects provided by 6 global collaborators. Nearly every sample came with metadata listing a de-identified subject ID, COVID-19 status, age in years and sex. HLA class I and class II types, where available, came from metadata supplied by the sample provider rather than from assay-based typing.

Whole blood was collected in K2EDTA tubes by collaborating institutions according to the institutions' own protocols. For TCRbeta analysis, collaborators shipped samples as frozen whole blood, isolated PBMCs, or DNA extracted from either of those sample types. What the work shows at the level of the full study, not this receptor alone: How much clinical and demographic metadata was included differed by source and by participant, and the metadata was provided uncurated.

The germline V gene provides CDR1 SQVTM and CDR2 ANQGSEA. V sheds 4 bases and J sheds 8 bases, leaving 14 bases between their ends. The CDR3 goes from the cysteine to the phenylalanine over 12 residues. Of the read, only the CDR3 DNA is kept; its 36 bases are in frame from base 1. The sequenced sample was peripheral blood. This receptor chain uses TRBV29-1 and TRBJ1-2; the D gene cannot be resolved reliably. The TCR sequence derives from a woman aged 70 to 79 with acute or convalescent COVID-19. The DNA is as follows: TGCAGCGTTGTAGGCGGACTGGGGGGCTACACCTTC. This codes for CSVVGGLGGYTF.